This T cell receptor (beta chain) stems from a study of blood T cell repertoires in COVID-19. Across the whole study: Samples came from the United States, Italy and Spain, spanning acute and convalescent COVID-19. T cells, B-cell-depleted T cells, or PBMCs provided the cDNA or gDNA that served as material.

Per the authors' pipeline: How many nucleated cells were present was estimated from reference gene primer amplification. Only in-frame clones appear in the TCRdb table, and some are missing; sequencing was by immunoSEQ multiplex PCR. The V and J calls and the clone size are those of that table, but D and trimming were determined from the DNA. This sample has 95,000 to 120,000 clones, with approximately 90% found just once. Unmatched junction bases numbered 6, after V lost 2 bases and J lost 0 bases. This CDR3 comprises 17 residues. From germline, CDR1 is SGHAT and CDR2 FQNNGV. The clonotype was recovered from a woman aged 70-85 years who had recovered from COVID-19. The chain is built from TRBV11-2 and TRBJ1-4, with TRBD1 matching 7 bases. Sequencing was carried out using peripheral blood. The CDR3 here is CASSLRGQLATNEKLFF. In DNA, the CDR3 is TGTGCCAGCAGCTTAAGGGGACAGCTTGCAACTAATGAAAAACTGTTTTTT. The full variable domain, in which reference TRBV11-2 and TRBJ1-4 provide the parts outside the CDR3, is EAGVAQSPRYKIIEKRQSVAFWCNPISGHATLYWYQQILGQGPKLLIQFQNNGVVDDSQLPKDRFSAERLKGVDSTLKIQPAKLEDSAVYLCASSLRGQLATNEKLFFGSGTQLSVL.